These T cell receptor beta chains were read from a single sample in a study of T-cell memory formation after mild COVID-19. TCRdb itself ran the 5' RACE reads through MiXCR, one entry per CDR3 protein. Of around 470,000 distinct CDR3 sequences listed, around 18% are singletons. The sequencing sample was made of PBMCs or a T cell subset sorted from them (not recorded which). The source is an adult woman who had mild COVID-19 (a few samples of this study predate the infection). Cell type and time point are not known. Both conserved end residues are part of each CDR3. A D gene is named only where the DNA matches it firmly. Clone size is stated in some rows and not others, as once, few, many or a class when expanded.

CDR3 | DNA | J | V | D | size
CASSESPMSTNEKLFF | TGTGCCAGCAGTGAATCGCCAATGTCAACTAATGAAAAACTGTTTTTT | TRBJ1-4 | TRBV6-1 | - | -
CASSIPGQFIYGYTF | TGTGCCAGCAGCATCCCGGGACAGTTCATCTATGGCTACACCTTC | TRBJ1-2 | TRBV5-4 | TRBD1 | -
CASSPPGPNEKLFF | TGTGCCAGCAGCCCCCCGGGGCCTAATGAAAAACTGTTTTTT | TRBJ1-4 | TRBV7-9 | - | few
CASKAAGVYNEQFF | TGTGCCAGCAAAGCAGCGGGTGTTTACAATGAGCAGTTCTTC | TRBJ2-1 | TRBV2 | - | few
CASSDTRGQGNYGYTF | TGTGCCAGCAGTGATACGCGTGGACAGGGCAACTATGGCTACACCTTC | TRBJ1-2 | TRBV6-5 | TRBD1 | -
CASSPRLRDGNYGYTF | TGTGCCAGCAGCCCCAGACTCCGGGACGGGAACTATGGCTACACCTTC | TRBJ1-2 | TRBV7-9 | - | -
CASSFRRGLLEKLFF | TGTGCCAGCAGCTTCCGCAGAGGGCTCCTGGAAAAACTGTTTTTT | TRBJ1-4 | TRBV11-2 | - | -
CASSTSGSSYEQYF | TGTGCCAGCAGTACTAGCGGATCCTCCTACGAGCAGTACTTC | TRBJ2-7 | TRBV6-9 | TRBD2 | many
CASSLGSRGPSYEQYF | TGCGCCAGCAGCTTGGGGAGCCGCGGTCCTTCTTACGAGCAGTACTTC | TRBJ2-7 | TRBV5-1 | - | few
CASSQTLPGERPRAQYF | TGCGCCAGCAGCCAGACGCTACCAGGGGAACGGCCTCGTGCCCAGTACTTC | TRBJ2-5 | TRBV4-3 | - | few
CASSPQGFEAYEQYF | TGTGCCAGCAGTCCACAGGGGTTTGAGGCCTACGAGCAGTACTTC | TRBJ2-7 | TRBV27 | TRBD1 | -
CASSLFRTGSYEQYF | TGTGCCAGCAGCCTATTCCGGACGGGTTCCTACGAGCAGTACTTC | TRBJ2-7 | TRBV7-8 | - | -
CASSANPGNTIYF | TGTGCCAGCAGCGCTAACCCTGGAAACACCATATATTTT | TRBJ1-3 | TRBV7-2 | - | few
CATSTEMSTNEKLFF | TGTGCCACCAGCACGGAGATGTCAACTAATGAAAAACTGTTTTTT | TRBJ1-4 | TRBV15 | - | -
CASSLYQGAGQYF | TGTGCCAGCAGCCTTTATCAGGGGGCAGGGCAGTACTTC | TRBJ2-7 | TRBV11-2 | TRBD1 | few
CASSSTRGAETQYF | TGCGCCAGCAGCTCGACCAGGGGGGCAGAGACCCAGTACTTC | TRBJ2-5 | TRBV5-1 | - | -
CASSPLSLNTEAFF | TGTGCCAGCAGTCCACTATCATTGAACACTGAAGCTTTCTTT | TRBJ1-1 | TRBV12-3/TRBV12-4 | - | few
CASSYAGQGRNEQYF | TGTGCCAGCAGTTACGCCGGACAGGGGAGGAACGAGCAGTACTTC | TRBJ2-7 | TRBV6-5 | TRBD1 | -
CASSFAGPLAATGELFF | TGTGCCAGCAGCTTCGCTGGGCCACTAGCGGCCACCGGGGAGCTGTTTTTT | TRBJ2-2 | TRBV5-6 | TRBD2 | -
CATSDSTSGSAIF | TGTGCCACCAGTGATTCTACTAGCGGGAGTGCGATCTTC | TRBJ2-1 | TRBV24-1 | TRBD2 | few
CASSPRQNSPLHF | TGTGCCAGCAGCCCAAGACAGAATTCACCCCTCCACTTT | TRBJ1-6 | TRBV27 | - | -
CASSRSSGGQETQYF | TGCGCCAGCAGCCGATCTAGCGGGGGACAAGAGACCCAGTACTTC | TRBJ2-5 | TRBV5-1 | TRBD2 | few
CASSLAGGWMNTEAFF | TGCGCCAGCAGCTTGGCCGGGGGGTGGATGAACACTGAAGCTTTCTTT | TRBJ1-1 | TRBV5-1 | - | -
CASSLGHRGGRGANVLTF | TGTGCCAGCAGCTTAGGGCATAGGGGGGGCCGCGGGGCCAACGTCCTGACTTTC | TRBJ2-6 | TRBV7-3 | - | many
CASTWGNLYEQYF | TGTGCCAGCACCTGGGGTAACCTCTATGAGCAGTACTTC | TRBJ2-7 | TRBV12-3/TRBV12-4 | - | few
CARGSGTAYEQYF | TGTGCCAGGGGGTCAGGGACGGCCTACGAGCAGTACTTC | TRBJ2-7 | TRBV2 | - | few
CASSPTGYYEQYF | TGTGCCAGCAGCCCGACAGGGTACTACGAGCAGTACTTC | TRBJ2-7 | TRBV7-6 | TRBD1 | -
CASSQRLGLSTEAFF | TGTGCCAGCAGCCAACGCCTCGGTCTGAGCACTGAAGCTTTCTTT | TRBJ1-1 | TRBV14 | - | few
CASSYGQGRVEVGAFF | TGCGCCAGCTCTTATGGCCAAGGAAGAGTAGAGGTCGGAGCTTTCTTT | TRBJ1-1 | TRBV5-1 | - | few
CASSPPGAGDNNEQFF | TGTGCCAGCAGTCCGCCCGGAGCGGGGGACAACAATGAGCAGTTCTTC | TRBJ2-1 | TRBV12-3/TRBV12-4 | TRBD2 | -
CSAARENYSNQPQHF | TGCAGTGCTGCGCGGGAGAACTATAGCAATCAGCCCCAGCATTTT | TRBJ1-5 | TRBV20-1 | - | few
CASRPLAAYNEQFF | TGTGCCAGCAGGCCCCTGGCGGCCTACAATGAGCAGTTCTTC | TRBJ2-1 | TRBV6-2/TRBV6-3 | - | -
CASSLSFLSSTDTQYF | TGTGCCAGCAGCCTCTCTTTCCTCTCTAGCACAGATACGCAGTATTTT | TRBJ2-3 | TRBV7-9 | - | -
CSAPNRTRMNTEAFF | TGCAGTGCTCCCAATCGGACGCGTATGAACACTGAAGCTTTCTTT | TRBJ1-1 | TRBV20-1 | - | few
CASSPRGDGTGELFF | TGTGCCAGCAGCCCCCGCGGCGACGGCACCGGGGAGCTGTTTTTT | TRBJ2-2 | TRBV6-2/TRBV6-3 | - | -
CSAPLAGGIGKTQYF | TGCAGTGCTCCTCTAGCGGGAGGGATCGGGAAGACCCAGTACTTC | TRBJ2-5 | TRBV20-1 | TRBD2 | -
CASSFRTGSTNEKLFF | TGTGCCAGCAGTTTTCGGACAGGGTCGACTAATGAAAAACTGTTTTTT | TRBJ1-4 | TRBV6-5 | TRBD1 | few
CASSDGSLGSQYF | TGTGCCAGCAGCGATGGGTCTTTAGGGTCCCAGTACTTC | TRBJ2-5 | TRBV9 | - | -
CASSQEEGTGITEAFF | TGTGCCAGCAGCCAAGAAGAGGGGACCGGGATTACTGAAGCTTTCTTT | TRBJ1-1 | TRBV4-2 | - | -
CASSPLTATSYNEQFF | TGTGCCAGCAGCCCCCTGACTGCTACCTCCTACAATGAGCAGTTCTTC | TRBJ2-1 | TRBV6-4 | - | -
CAWGTGGSMNTEAFF | TGTGCCTGGGGAACAGGGGGGTCAATGAACACTGAAGCTTTCTTT | TRBJ1-1 | TRBV30 | TRBD1 | -
CASSLSPWTSGGPFEQYF | TGTGCCAGCAGTTTATCCCCATGGACTAGCGGGGGACCCTTTGAGCAGTACTTC | TRBJ2-7 | TRBV27 | TRBD2 | -
CASSQDWGGRQPQHF | TGCGCCAGCAGCCAAGATTGGGGGGGTAGACAGCCCCAGCATTTT | TRBJ1-5 | TRBV4-1 | - | few
CASSHGTLNTEAFF | TGCGCCAGCAGCCATGGGACGTTGAACACTGAAGCTTTCTTT | TRBJ1-1 | TRBV5-1 | - | -
CASSVGVVGSLYETQYF | TGTGCCAGCAGCGTAGGTGTCGTTGGGAGTTTGTATGAGACCCAGTACTTC | TRBJ2-5 | TRBV9 | - | few
CASSLRGGDTQYF | TGCGCCAGCAGCTTGCGGGGAGGGGATACGCAGTATTTT | TRBJ2-3 | TRBV5-1 | TRBD2 | -
CASSLGLAEKETQYF | TGTGCCAGCAGTCTAGGGCTAGCGGAGAAAGAGACCCAGTACTTC | TRBJ2-5 | TRBV12-3/TRBV12-4 | TRBD2 | few
CASSYPGSGPATDTQYF | TGTGCCAGCAGTTACCCTGGTAGCGGGCCCGCCACAGATACGCAGTATTTT | TRBJ2-3 | TRBV6-6 | TRBD2 | many
CSAPPQRGRTYEQYF | TGCAGTGCTCCCCCACAGCGGGGGAGAACCTACGAGCAGTACTTC | TRBJ2-7 | TRBV20-1 | TRBD2 | few
CASSLDVLAGNEQFF | TGTGCCAGCAGCTTAGATGTACTTGCGGGAAATGAGCAGTTCTTC | TRBJ2-1 | TRBV11-2 | - | few
CASSEQGGTEAFF | TGTGCCAGCAGTGAACAGGGGGGGACTGAAGCTTTCTTT | TRBJ1-1 | TRBV27 | TRBD1 | -
CASSVGGDAYEQYF | TGTGCCAGCAGCGTAGGGGGCGACGCCTACGAGCAGTACTTC | TRBJ2-7 | TRBV9 | - | -